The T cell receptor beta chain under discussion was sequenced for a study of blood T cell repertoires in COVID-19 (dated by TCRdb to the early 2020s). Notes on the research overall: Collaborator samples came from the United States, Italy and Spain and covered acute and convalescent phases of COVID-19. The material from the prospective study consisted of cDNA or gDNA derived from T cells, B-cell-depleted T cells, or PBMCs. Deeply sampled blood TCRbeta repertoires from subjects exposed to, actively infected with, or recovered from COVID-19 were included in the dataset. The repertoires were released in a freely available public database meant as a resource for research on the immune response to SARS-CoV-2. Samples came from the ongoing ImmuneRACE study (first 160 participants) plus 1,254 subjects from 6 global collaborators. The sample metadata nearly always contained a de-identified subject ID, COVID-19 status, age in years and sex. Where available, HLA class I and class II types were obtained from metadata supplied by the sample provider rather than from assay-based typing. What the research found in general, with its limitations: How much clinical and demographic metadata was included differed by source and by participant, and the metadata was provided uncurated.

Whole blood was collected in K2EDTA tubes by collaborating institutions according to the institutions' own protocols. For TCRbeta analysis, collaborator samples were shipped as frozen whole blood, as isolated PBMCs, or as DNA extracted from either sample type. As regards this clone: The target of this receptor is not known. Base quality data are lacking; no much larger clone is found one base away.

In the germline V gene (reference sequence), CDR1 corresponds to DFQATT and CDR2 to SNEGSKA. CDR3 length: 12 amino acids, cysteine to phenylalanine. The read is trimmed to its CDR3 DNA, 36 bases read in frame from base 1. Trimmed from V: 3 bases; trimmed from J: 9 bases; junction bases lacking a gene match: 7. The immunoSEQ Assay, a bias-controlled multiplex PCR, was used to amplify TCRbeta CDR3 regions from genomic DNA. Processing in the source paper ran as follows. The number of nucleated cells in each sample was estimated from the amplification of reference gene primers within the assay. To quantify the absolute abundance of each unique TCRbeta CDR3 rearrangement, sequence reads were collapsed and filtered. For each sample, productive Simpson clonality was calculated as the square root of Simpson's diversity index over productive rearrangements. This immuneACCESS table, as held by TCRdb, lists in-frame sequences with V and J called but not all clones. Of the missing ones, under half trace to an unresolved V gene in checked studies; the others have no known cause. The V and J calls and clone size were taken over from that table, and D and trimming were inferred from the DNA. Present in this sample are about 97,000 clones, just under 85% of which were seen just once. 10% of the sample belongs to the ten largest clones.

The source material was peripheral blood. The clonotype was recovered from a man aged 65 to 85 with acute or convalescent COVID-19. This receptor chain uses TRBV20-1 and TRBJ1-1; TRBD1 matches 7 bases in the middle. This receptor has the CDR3 CSASSGTAKAFF. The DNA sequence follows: TGCAGTGCTAGTTCCGGGACAGCGAAAGCTTTCTTT.